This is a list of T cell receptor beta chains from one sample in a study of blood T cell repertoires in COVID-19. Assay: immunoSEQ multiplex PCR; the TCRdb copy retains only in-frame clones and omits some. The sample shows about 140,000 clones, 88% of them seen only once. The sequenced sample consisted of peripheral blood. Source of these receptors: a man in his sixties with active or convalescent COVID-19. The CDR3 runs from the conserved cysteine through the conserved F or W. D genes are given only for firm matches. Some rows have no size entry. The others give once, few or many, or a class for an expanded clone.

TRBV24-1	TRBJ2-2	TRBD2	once	CATRAGANTGELFF	TGTGCCACCAGAGCGGGGGCGAACACCGGGGAGCTGTTTTTT
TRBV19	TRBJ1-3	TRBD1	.	CASSTGQGAIGNTIYF	TGTGCCAGTAGTACGGGACAGGGGGCGATTGGAAACACCATATATTTT
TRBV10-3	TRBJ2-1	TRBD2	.	CAISEDASGSDEQFF	TGTGCCATCAGTGAGGATGCTAGCGGGAGCGATGAGCAGTTCTTC
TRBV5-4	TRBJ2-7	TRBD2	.	CASSWGLAPGTYEQYF	TGTGCCAGCAGCTGGGGACTAGCCCCGGGCACCTACGAGCAGTACTTC
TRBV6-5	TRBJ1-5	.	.	CASSYSWTDSNQPQHF	TGTGCCAGCAGTTACTCGTGGACAGATAGCAATCAGCCCCAGCATTTT
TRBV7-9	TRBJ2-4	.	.	CASSLPSNGMDWIQYF	TGTGCCAGCAGCCTACCGAGCAACGGGATGGATTGGATTCAGTACTTC
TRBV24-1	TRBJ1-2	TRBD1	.	CATSDTGQGRIGYTF	TGTGCCACCTCCGATACGGGACAGGGGAGGATTGGCTACACCTTC
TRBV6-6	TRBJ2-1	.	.	CASSYSQGYNEQFF	TGTGCCAGCAGTTACTCGCAGGGCTACAATGAGCAGTTCTTC
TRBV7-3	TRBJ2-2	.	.	CASSAQYTGELFF	TGTGCCAGCAGCGCCCAGTACACCGGGGAGCTGTTTTTT
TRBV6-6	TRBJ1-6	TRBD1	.	CASSRQQGSMGSPLHF	TGTGCCAGCAGTAGACAACAGGGGAGTATGGGTTCACCCCTCCACTTT
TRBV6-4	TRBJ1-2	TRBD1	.	CASSPQQGGHGYTF	TGTGCCAGCAGTCCTCAACAGGGGGGACATGGCTACACCTTC
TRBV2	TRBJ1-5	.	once	CASSLTMQESQPQHF	TGTGCCAGCAGCCTGACAATGCAGGAAAGCCAGCCCCAGCATTTT
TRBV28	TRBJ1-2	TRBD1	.	CASRFPGTGWDGYTF	TGTGCCAGCAGGTTCCCTGGGACAGGGTGGGACGGCTACACCTTC
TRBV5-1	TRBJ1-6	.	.	CASSFAGPDNSPLHF	TGCGCCAGCAGCTTCGCGGGGCCCGATAATTCACCCCTCCACTTT
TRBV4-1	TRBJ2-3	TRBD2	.	CASSLRGLAGGGSADTQYF	TGCGCCAGCAGCCTCAGGGGACTAGCGGGAGGTGGGTCAGCAGATACGCAGTATTTT
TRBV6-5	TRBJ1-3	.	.	CASSYKHYSGNTIYF	TGTGCCAGCAGTTACAAACATTACTCTGGAAACACCATATATTTT
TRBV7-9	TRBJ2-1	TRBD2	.	CASSLESGSANEQFF	TGTGCCAGCAGCTTAGAAAGCGGGAGCGCCAATGAGCAGTTCTTC
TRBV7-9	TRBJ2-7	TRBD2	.	CASSLETSGTNEQYF	TGTGCCAGCAGCTTAGAAACTAGCGGGACCAACGAGCAGTACTTC
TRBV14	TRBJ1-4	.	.	CASSQQGPNEKLFF	TGTGCCAGCAGCCAACAGGGGCCGAATGAAAAACTGTTTTTT
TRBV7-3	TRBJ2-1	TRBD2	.	CASSSQIAGFGSEQFF	TGTGCCAGCAGCTCCCAAATAGCGGGATTCGGGAGTGAGCAGTTCTTC
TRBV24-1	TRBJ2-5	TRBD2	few	CATSDLDAGDRETQYF	TGTGCCACCAGTGATTTGGACGCGGGAGACCGGGAGACCCAGTACTTC
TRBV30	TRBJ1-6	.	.	CAIGDSASSYNSPLHF	TGTGCCATCGGAGATAGCGCGAGCTCCTATAATTCACCCCTCCACTTT